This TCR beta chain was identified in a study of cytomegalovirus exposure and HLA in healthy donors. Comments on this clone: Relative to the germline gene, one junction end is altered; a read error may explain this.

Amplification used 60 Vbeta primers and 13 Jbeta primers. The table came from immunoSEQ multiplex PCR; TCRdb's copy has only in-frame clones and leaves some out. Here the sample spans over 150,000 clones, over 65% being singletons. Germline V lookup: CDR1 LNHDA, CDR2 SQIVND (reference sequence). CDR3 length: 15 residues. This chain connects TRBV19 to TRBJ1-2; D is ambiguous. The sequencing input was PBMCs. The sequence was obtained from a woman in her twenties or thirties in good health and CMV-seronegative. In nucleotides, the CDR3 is TGTGCCAGTAGTATACAATCTCGGGGAACGTATGGCTACCCCTTC. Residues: CASSIQSRGTYGYPF.